The entry that follows covers one TCR beta chain sequence. J lost 1 base, V lost 1 base, and 2 bases had no gene match. Germline V gene lookup returns CDR1 SGHAT and CDR2 FQNNGV. There are 15 residues in the CDR3. The data were obtained in a study of control samples from healthy donors and cancer patients. Profiled with immunoSEQ multiplex PCR; TCRdb holds only in-frame clones, not every one. The sample carries some 100,000 clones, 70% to 80% recorded once. The source is a woman under 40 in good health. Specimen: blood. The rearrangement uses TRBV11-2 and TRBJ2-3; TRBD2 agrees at 7 bases. CDR3 DNA sequence: TGTGCCAGCAGCTTAGTACGGGGGGGCACAGATACGCAGTATTTT. Encoded protein: CASSLVRGGTDTQYF.